Listed below are T cell receptor beta chains from one sample, sequenced in a study of TIL therapy for anti-PD-1-resistant metastatic lung cancer. Sequenced by immunoSEQ multiplex PCR; TCRdb stores in-frame clones only, minus some. The sample gives tens of thousands of clones, about 70% of which show up once; less than 3% is in the top ten. The sample was blood, taken at baseline. The receptors come from a woman aged 30-79 years with non-small cell lung cancer. CDR3s include the opening cysteine and the closing phenylalanine or tryptophan. A D gene is named only where the DNA matches it firmly. Clone size is stated in some rows and not others, as once, few, many or a class when expanded.

d_gene: .; v_gene: TRBV4-1; j_gene: TRBJ2-7; abundance: few; CDR3nt: TGCGCCAGCAGCCAAGAAGAGACTAGTTTTTCCGAGCAGTACTTC; CDR3aa: CASSQEETSFSEQYF
d_gene: .; v_gene: TRBV11-2; j_gene: TRBJ1-1; abundance: .; CDR3nt: TGTGCCAGCAGCTTGGAGGCCGGGGGCGAAGCTTTCTTT; CDR3aa: CASSLEAGGEAFF
d_gene: .; v_gene: TRBV11-2; j_gene: TRBJ1-2; abundance: .; CDR3nt: TGTGCCAGCAGCTTAGATCTGGGAGTCCGACCATCTAACTATGGCTACACCTTC; CDR3aa: CASSLDLGVRPSNYGYTF
d_gene: .; v_gene: TRBV27; j_gene: TRBJ1-4; abundance: .; CDR3nt: TGTGCCAGCAGTTTACTACCCTTAAATGAAAAACTGTTTTTT; CDR3aa: CASSLLPLNEKLFF
d_gene: .; v_gene: TRBV6-5; j_gene: TRBJ2-2; abundance: .; CDR3nt: TGTGCCAGCAGGGACGCGAACACCGGGGAGCTGTTTTTT; CDR3aa: CASRDANTGELFF
d_gene: .; v_gene: TRBV27; j_gene: TRBJ2-5; abundance: .; CDR3nt: TGTGCCAGCAGTTTTGGGGGCCCGCTAGTCCCCCGAAGGGAGACCCAGTACTTC; CDR3aa: CASSFGGPLVPRRETQYF
d_gene: .; v_gene: TRBV5-1; j_gene: TRBJ2-1; abundance: .; CDR3nt: TGCGCCAGCAGTTACCAGGGCCATGAGCAGTTCTTC; CDR3aa: CASSYQGHEQFF
d_gene: .; v_gene: TRBV6-5; j_gene: TRBJ2-2; abundance: .; CDR3nt: TGTGCCAGCAGTTATTGGGGGAGAGCCGCCGGGGAGCTGTTTTTT; CDR3aa: CASSYWGRAAGELFF
d_gene: TRBD1; v_gene: TRBV18; j_gene: TRBJ1-1; abundance: few; CDR3nt: TGTGCCAGCTCACCGACGGGACAGGGTACTGAAGCTTTCTTT; CDR3aa: CASSPTGQGTEAFF
d_gene: .; v_gene: TRBV25-1; j_gene: TRBJ1-1; abundance: .; CDR3nt: TGTGCCAGCAGCGATCGCGGCACTGAAGCTTTCTTT; CDR3aa: CASSDRGTEAFF
d_gene: .; v_gene: TRBV5-1; j_gene: TRBJ2-7; abundance: .; CDR3nt: TGCGCCAGCAGCTTGGAGTCTGTTCCTCCGGACGAGCAGTACTTC; CDR3aa: CASSLESVPPDEQYF
d_gene: TRBD1; v_gene: TRBV5-6; j_gene: TRBJ1-3; abundance: .; CDR3nt: TGTGCCACGGGACAGGGTTTAAACACCATATATTTT; CDR3aa: CATGQGLNTIYF
d_gene: .; v_gene: TRBV10-1; j_gene: TRBJ2-1; abundance: .; CDR3nt: TGCGCCAGCAGTGAGGGGCCTAGAGTAGACAATGAGCAGTTCTTC; CDR3aa: CASSEGPRVDNEQFF
d_gene: .; v_gene: TRBV4-1; j_gene: TRBJ2-3; abundance: few; CDR3nt: TGCGCCAGCAGCCAAGAACTTAGTCCAGCTTCCCCAGATACGCAGTATTTT; CDR3aa: CASSQELSPASPDTQYF